The TCR beta chain under discussion was sequenced for a study of blood T cell repertoires in COVID-19 (TCRdb year 2020). Study-level background: Samples from collaborators originated in the United States, Italy and Spain and spanned both the acute and convalescent phases of COVID-19. The prospective study material was composed of cDNA or gDNA derived from T cells, B-cell-depleted T cells, or PBMCs. The dataset comprised deeply sampled blood TCRbeta repertoires from subjects exposed to, actively infected with, or recovered from COVID-19. The repertoires were made available in a free public database intended to serve as a resource for research on the immune response to SARS-CoV-2. Samples came from the ongoing ImmuneRACE study (first 160 participants) plus 1,254 subjects from 6 global collaborators. The sample metadata nearly always contained a de-identified subject ID, COVID-19 status, age in years and sex. Where available, HLA class I and class II types were obtained from metadata supplied by the sample provider rather than from assay-based typing. Study-wide findings and limitations: How much clinical and demographic metadata was included differed by source and by participant, and the metadata was provided uncurated.

Enrolling through a virtual design, the prospective study's participants ranged in age from roughly 18 to 89 years and lived across approximately 25 United States geographic areas. In the prospective study, cohorts were assigned on the basis of participant-reported clinical history obtained from a screening survey and a study questionnaire. Exposed participants had been in contact with someone with a PCR-confirmed or clinician-diagnosed COVID-19 case within 2 weeks of study entry. In the prospective study, whole blood, serum and a nasopharyngeal or oropharyngeal swab were collected from each participant by mobile phlebotomists. Prospective study participants could optionally give additional blood draws and questionnaires over a 2-month period. Blood samples from the prospective study were shipped frozen or at room temperature prior to DNA extraction. The immunoSEQ Assay, a bias-controlled multiplex PCR, was used to amplify TCRbeta CDR3 regions from genomic DNA. In the source study's methods: The number of nucleated cells in each sample was estimated from the amplification of reference gene primers within the assay. Sequence reads were collapsed and filtered to measure the absolute abundance of every unique TCRbeta CDR3 rearrangement. For each sample, productive Simpson clonality was calculated as the square root of Simpson's diversity index over productive rearrangements. Sourced from immuneACCESS, this table was stored by TCRdb with only in-frame sequences that have V and J called. A share of the clones is absent; for the studies checked, an unresolved V gene accounts for under half, and the remainder has no known explanation. V and J calls and clone size are those listed in that table; D and trimming were worked out from the DNA. The sample profile shows approximately 260,000 clones; roughly 84% of them were found once. The leading ten clones occupy under 7% of the sample.

On this clone itself: Its antigen is not yet known. The sample holds no much larger clone one base away, and base qualities are not on file.

Including the terminal cysteine and phenylalanine, the CDR3 comprises 16 residues. CDR3 DNA only is kept here, 48 bases in frame from base 1. The V end loses 2 bases and the J end loses 4 bases, and a stretch of 17 bases separates them. The germline V gene yields KGHSH for CDR1 and LQKENI for CDR2. The sequence joins TRBV18 to TRBJ1-1, with the D gene uncertain. The sequence derives from a woman aged 45-65 years who had been exposed to COVID-19. Sequenced input: PBMCs or T cells enriched from blood (not recorded which). In nucleotide form, the sequence is TGTGCCAGCTCACCAGGGTTTGCGGGAGTCGGCACTGAAGCTTTCTTT. Translated, this is CASSPGFAGVGTEAFF.